This T cell receptor beta chain was retrieved from a study of T cells after yellow fever vaccination. Overall study results and limits: Relatively few clonotypes were ones that appeared in both CD4 and CD8 compartments.

Conversion of TCR transcripts into cDNA relied on 5'RACE template switching, which added a universal primer site and UMIs. TCRdb reprocessed the 5' RACE reads with MiXCR, giving one entry per CDR3 protein. The sample lists some 260,000 distinct CDR3 sequences; roughly 4.8% were seen once. This CDR3 region has 14 residues. Germline-derived CDR1 and CDR2 are MNHEY and SVGEGT. With 7 bases clipped from V and 7 bases from J, the junction kept 9 bases outside the gene matches. Concerning this clonotype: Its antigen is currently unknown.

The V gene is TRBV6-2 or TRBV6-3, the J gene TRBJ2-1; 8 bases match TRBD1. The sequence was obtained from a man aged 18 to 30 who received the YFV17D yellow fever vaccine. Sequences were derived from CD4+ T cells sorted from PBMCs, sampled on the day of the yellow fever booster vaccination. CDR3 bases: TGTGCCAGCACTCAGACAGGGGATGAGAATGAGCAGTTCTTC. This sequence encodes CASTQTGDENEQFF.